What follows are 5 T cell receptor beta chains derived from one specimen sequenced in a study of spatial heterogeneity in lung cancer. MiXCR, applied by TCRdb to the 5' RACE reads, yields one record per CDR3 protein. The repertoire holds roughly 7,000 distinct CDR3 sequences, with 7% as singletons. As to time point: sample taken at primary tumor resection. Unsorted samples of tumor, nontumor lung or frozen PBMC had their whole RNA sequenced. Sequences were derived from PBMCs, sampled at surgery. The receptors stem from a male donor with early-stage non-small cell lung cancer.

This clonotype was picked up many times. This beta chain is an unintended read in a library built for alpha chains; its size means little. The chain employs TRBV5-1 and TRBJ1-1; D is ambiguous. V was pared by 2 bases and J by 2 bases, with 10 bases between. Germline V gene sequence: CDR1 SGHRS, CDR2 YFSETQ. This CDR3 region has 14 residues. DNA of the CDR3: TGCGCCAGCAGCTTCGATGGGGTTAACACTGAAGCTTTCTTT. Translated, it gives CASSFDGVNTEAFF.

This clonotype was recorded many times. This beta chain appears as a stray read in a library generated for alpha chains; its size is not informative. V and J are TRBV5-4 and TRBJ1-1, with 7 bases identical to TRBD1. The CDR3 extends over 13 amino acids. The V gene's germline CDR1 is SGHNT and CDR2 YYREEE (reference sequence). After removal of 4 bases from V and 4 bases from J, the junction contained 4 bases not matched to a gene. CDR3 DNA sequence: TGTGCCAGCAGCCTCGGACAGGCCACTGAAGCTTTCTTT. Amino acids: CASSLGQATEAFF.

With respect to this clonotype: With the library built for alpha chains, this beta chain is off target and its frequency is not meaningful. The chain recombines TRBV5-1 with TRBJ2-5; 15 bases map to TRBD2. Per the germline V gene, CDR1 is SGHRS and CDR2 is YFSETQ. Trimming took 0 bases from V and 2 from J; bases not matched to a gene: 5. The CDR3 is 18 amino acids. This CDR3 is CASSLVGLAGGMQETQYF. CDR3 DNA: TGCGCCAGCAGCTTGGTGGGACTAGCGGGAGGCATGCAAGAGACCCAGTACTTC.

Ten or more counts support this clonotype. This beta chain is an unintended read in a library built for alpha chains; its size means little. Here the CDR3 reads CASSQSLDSPTDTQYF. Written as DNA, the CDR3 is TGCGCCAGCAGTCAATCGTTGGACAGCCCCACAGATACGCAGTATTTT. The rearrangement links TRBV23-1 to TRBJ2-3, with D maybe TRBD1 (6 bases). TRBV23-1 is an ORF, and what it does is uncertain. This CDR3 spans 16 amino acids. The V end was cut by 0 bases, the J end by 2 bases, with 12 bases between.

This clonotype was found a few times. This beta chain represents an off-target read in a library built for alpha chains; its size is of limited meaning. The chain uses TRBV5-1 and TRBJ2-7; TRBD1 aligns across 10 bases. Per germline, CDR1 SGHRS and CDR2 YFSETQ. Trimming removed 0 bases from V and 7 bases from J; junction bases left unmatched: 16. The CDR3 loop spans 18 amino acids. CDR3 coding DNA: TGCGCCAGCAGCTTGGCCGGGACAGGGGCCCCCTTGGATGAAGAGCAGTACTTC. Translation: CASSLAGTGAPLDEEQYF. Based on the CDR3 plus reference TRBV5-1 and TRBJ2-7, the full variable domain is KAGVTQTPRYLIKTRGQQVTLSCSPISGHRSVSWYQQTPGQGLQFLFEYFSETQRNKGNFPGRFSGRQFSNSRSEMNVSTLELGDSALYLCASSLAGTGAPLDEEQYFGPGTRLTVT.